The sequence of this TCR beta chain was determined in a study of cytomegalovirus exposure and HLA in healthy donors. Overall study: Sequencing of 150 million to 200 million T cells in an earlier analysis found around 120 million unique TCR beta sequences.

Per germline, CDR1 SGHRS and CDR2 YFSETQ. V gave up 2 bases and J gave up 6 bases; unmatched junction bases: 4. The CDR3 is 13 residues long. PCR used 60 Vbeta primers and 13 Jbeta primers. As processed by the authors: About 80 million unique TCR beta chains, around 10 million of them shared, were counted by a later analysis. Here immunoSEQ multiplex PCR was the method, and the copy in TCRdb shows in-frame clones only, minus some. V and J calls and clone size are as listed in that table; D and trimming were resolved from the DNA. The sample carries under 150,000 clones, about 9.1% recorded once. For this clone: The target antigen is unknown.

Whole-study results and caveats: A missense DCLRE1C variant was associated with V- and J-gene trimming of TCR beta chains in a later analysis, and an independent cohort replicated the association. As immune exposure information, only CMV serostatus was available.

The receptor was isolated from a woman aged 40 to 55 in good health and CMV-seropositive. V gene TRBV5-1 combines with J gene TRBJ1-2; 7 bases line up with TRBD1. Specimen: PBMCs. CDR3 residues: CASSFDRVNGYTF. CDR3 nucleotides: TGCGCCAGCAGCTTCGACAGGGTGAATGGCTACACCTTC. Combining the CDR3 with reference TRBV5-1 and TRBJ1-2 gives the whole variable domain KAGVTQTPRYLIKTRGQQVTLSCSPISGHRSVSWYQQTPGQGLQFLFEYFSETQRNKGNFPGRFSGRQFSNSRSEMNVSTLELGDSALYLCASSFDRVNGYTFGSGTRLTVV.